These 32 T cell receptor beta chains were all obtained from the same sample, sequenced in a study of neurological immune-mediated disorders. TCRdb redid the calling of the 5' RACE reads with MiXCR, one entry per CDR3 protein. The sample has 65,000 to 90,000 distinct CDR3 sequences; 10% are singletons. The sample consisted of PBMCs. The receptor set was obtained from a middle-aged man in good health.

This clonotype was recorded many times. This rearrangement joins TRBV12-3 or TRBV12-4 to TRBJ1-1; D gene ambiguous. The V end was cut by 3 bases, the J end by 1 base, with 9 bases between. This CDR3 is built from 14 residues. CDR3 in amino acids: CASSFGRRNTEAFF. Here the CDR3 DNA reads TGTGCCAGCAGTTTTGGCAGGAGGAACACTGAAGCTTTCTTT.

There are many counts of this clonotype. The chain is built from TRBV7-2 and TRBJ1-3; D is unresolved. Looked up from germline, CDR1 is SGHTA and CDR2 is FQGNSA. With 2 bases removed from V and 0 bases from J, the gap between germline ends came to 8 bases. The CDR3 is 15 residues long. CDR3 protein: CASSLNKISGNTIYF. In nucleotides, the CDR3 is TGTGCCAGCAGCTTAAACAAGATCTCTGGAAACACCATATATTTT.

The chain couples TRBV2 to TRBJ1-1, with D maybe TRBD1 (5 bases). With 11 bases removed from V and 2 bases from J, the gap between germline ends came to 18 bases. The CDR3 extends over 14 amino acids. CDR1 is SNHLY and CDR2 is FYNNEI in the germline V gene. CDR3 region: CAAKRGQGNTEAFF. As DNA, the CDR3 is TGTGCCGCCAAAAGGGGTCAGGGAAACACTGAAGCTTTCTTT.

In its sample, this clonotype was seen many times. This rearrangement joins TRBV5-4 to TRBJ2-7, with 7 bases that match TRBD2. Looked up from germline, CDR1 is SGHNT and CDR2 is YYREEE (reference sequence). This CDR3 comprises 15 residues. J lost 0 bases, V lost 3 bases, and 6 bases had no gene match. CDR3 residues: CASSSSSGSSYEQYF. The CDR3 bases are TGTGCCAGCAGCTCCTCTAGCGGTAGCTCCTACGAGCAGTACTTC.

This clonotype has ten or more counts. The chain is built from TRBV20-1 and TRBJ1-6, with D unclear. Germline V gives CDR1 DFQATT, CDR2 SNEGSKA (reference sequence). This CDR3 has 12 amino acids. V lost 3 bases, J lost 12 bases, and 12 bases lay in between. The CDR3, as DNA: TGCAGTGCTAGCGACGGTGGGAGACCCCTCCACTTT. It codes for CSASDGGRPLHF.

This clonotype was counted ten times or more. V and J are TRBV15 and TRBJ2-7, with 8 bases fitting TRBD1. V shed 1 base, J shed 2 bases, and the junction held 13 bases outside the gene matches. Germline CDR1 and CDR2: LNHNV and YYDKDF (reference sequence). The CDR3 loop spans 18 amino acids. The CDR3 DNA follows: TGTGCCACCAGCAGAGGGTCCGACTCGGCCAGGGGGCCCTACGAGCAGTACTTC. Amino acids: CATSRGSDSARGPYEQYF.

Of note for this clonotype: This clone may be a read error of a much larger clone one base away. This chain links TRBV9 with TRBJ1-1; D not resolved. CDR3 size: 16 residues. Germline V gene data show CDR1 as SGDLS and CDR2 as YYNGEE. The CDR3 region has the DNA TGCACCAGCAGCCCGCGCCCGCCAGGCGAAAACACTGAAGCTTTCTTT. It codes for CTSSPRPPGENTEAFF.

This clonotype was recorded a few times. The rearrangement joins TRBV20-1 to TRBJ2-4; possible D gene TRBD2, 6 bases. The CDR3 totals 17 residues. Trimming took 6 bases from V and 0 from J, leaving 21 bases between them. Germline CDR1 reads DFQATT; CDR2 reads SNEGSKA (reference sequence). CDR3 in DNA: TGCAGTGCACCAGATGGGGGACTCAAACCAGCCAAAAACATTCAGTACTTC. It encodes CSAPDGGLKPAKNIQYF.

This clonotype was observed many times. The genes are TRBV28 and TRBJ2-7; D possibly corresponds to TRBD2 (5 bases). CDR1 is MDHEN, CDR2 SYDVKM, per germline. This CDR3 comprises 14 residues. V was pared by 2 bases and J by 0 bases, with 8 bases between. For the CDR3, the DNA is TGTGCCAGCAGTTTAACGGGAAACTCCTACGAGCAGTACTTC. It specifies CASSLTGNSYEQYF.

This clonotype was seen ten or more times. This rearrangement joins TRBV29-1 to TRBJ1-2; 9 positions agree with TRBD1. V trimming: 6 bases; J trimming: 2 bases; junction bases outside the gene matches: 4. This CDR3 is built from 13 residues. Germline V CDR1 and CDR2: SQVTM, ANQGSEA. CDR3 region: CSVHRGRNYGYTF. DNA of the CDR3: TGCAGCGTCCACAGGGGGCGAAACTATGGCTACACCTTC. Full variable domain (rest looked up from reference TRBV29-1 and TRBJ1-2): SAVISQKPSRDICQRGTSLTIQCQVDSQVTMMFWYRQQPGQSLTLIATANQGSEATYESGFVIDKFPISRPNLTFSTLTVSNMSPEDSSIYLCSVHRGRNYGYTFGSGTRLTVV.

In its sample, this clonotype was seen many times. The chain carries TRBV29-1 and TRBJ2-5; D gene unclear. Germline V gene data show CDR1 as SQVTM and CDR2 as ANQGSEA. The CDR3 is 12 amino acids. V lost 4 bases and J 7 bases, leaving 13 bases between the germline ends. DNA of the CDR3: TGCAGCGTTGCCCGGTCCGACGGGACCCAGTACTTC. Translated: CSVARSDGTQYF.

The chain has TRBV2 and TRBJ2-3; the match to TRBD2 covers 7 bases. The CDR3 extends over 16 amino acids. V trimming: 1 base; J trimming: 10 bases; junction bases outside the gene matches: 14. CDR1 and CDR2 (germline): SNHLY, FYNNEI. The CDR3 DNA follows: TGTGCCAGCAGTGAAGGGAGGGAGGGCCTAATTGGGCCGCAGTATTTT. This codes for CASSEGREGLIGPQYF.

The table lists this clonotype with many counts. This chain joins TRBV6-5 and TRBJ1-2; TRBD1 agrees at 7 bases. Per the germline V gene, CDR1 is MNHEY and CDR2 is SVGAGI. This CDR3 comprises 16 residues. Trimming took 2 bases from V and 6 from J; bases not matched to a gene: 12. CDR3 amino acids: CASSYGNRDSGNGYTF. The CDR3 coding sequence is TGTGCCAGCAGTTACGGAAACCGGGACAGCGGGAATGGCTACACCTTC.

This clonotype has at least ten counts. The V and J genes are TRBV7-3 and TRBJ2-3; TRBD2 is a possible D gene (7 bases). The CDR3 has 16 amino acids. The germline CDR1 and CDR2 sequences are SGHTA and FQGTGA. V was shortened by 2 bases and J by 5 bases, with 17 bases between the two germline ends. Here the CDR3 reads CASSLHGGGAKDTQYF. The CDR3 DNA reads TGTGCCAGCAGCTTACACGGAGGGGGGGCCAAAGATACGCAGTATTTT.

This clonotype has a count of ten or more. The V call is TRBV5-6, the J call TRBJ2-5, with D possibly TRBD2 on 6 matching bases. V shed 2 bases and J shed 7 bases, with 12 bases lying between them. CDR1 and CDR2 (germline): SGHDT, YYEEEE. The CDR3 totals 13 residues. The CDR3 bases are TGTGCCAGCAGCTTAGCGGGCGTGGGGACCCAGTACTTC. Encoded protein: CASSLAGVGTQYF.

This clonotype appeared many times. This sequence joins TRBV5-6 and TRBJ2-7; 8 bases fit TRBD1. CDR1 and CDR2 from the germline V gene are SGHDT and YYEEEE. The junction had 9 bases not matched to a gene; V was cut back by 4 bases and J by 6 bases. The CDR3 loop spans 14 amino acids. The CDR3 coding sequence is TGTGCCAGCAGCCTGGACAGGGTAAGGAGCGAGCAGTACTTC. It specifies CASSLDRVRSEQYF.

This clonotype was observed many times. The V call is TRBV27, the J call TRBJ2-3; TRBD2 is a possible D gene (6 bases). The CDR3 contains 16 residues. Trimming removed 5 bases at V and 5 bases at J, with 20 bases between. Per the germline V gene, CDR1 is MNHEY and CDR2 is SMNVEV (reference sequence). The CDR3 loop reads CASSSSGRGTRDTQYF. CDR3 DNA sequence: TGTGCCAGCAGTAGCTCGGGGCGGGGAACAAGAGATACGCAGTATTTT.

The chain couples TRBV7-6 to TRBJ1-2, with D perhaps matching TRBD1 (5 bases). CDR1 and CDR2 from the germline V gene are SGHVS and FNYEAQ. The ends were cut back, 5 bases at V and 8 bases at J, with 21 bases in the middle. CDR3 length: 15 residues. The CDR3 region is CASSPSGAALRGYTF. The CDR3 DNA is TGTGCCAGCAGCCCGAGCGGGGCCGCCCTTAGGGGCTACACCTTC.

This clonotype was seen repeatedly, ten times or more. CDR3 in amino acids: CASSLRLNTEAFF. The CDR3, as DNA: TGCGCCAGCAGCTTACGACTAAACACTGAAGCTTTCTTT. This rearrangement joins TRBV5-1 to TRBJ1-1; no definite D call. Germline assignment: CDR1 SGHRS and CDR2 YFSETQ. CDR3 length: 13 residues. V dropped 2 bases and J dropped 2 bases, with 7 bases sitting between them.

This clonotype was seen at least ten times. The V and J genes are TRBV12-3 or TRBV12-4 and TRBJ1-2, with D perhaps TRBD1 (6 bases). The CDR3 is 13 amino acids. With 5 bases removed from V and 4 bases from J, the gap between germline ends came to 11 bases. The DNA of the CDR3 is TGTGCCAGCAGTGAGGGGGTCGGCTATGGCTACACCTTC. This sequence encodes CASSEGVGYGYTF.

This clonotype was recorded many times. This sequence joins TRBV6-6 and TRBJ1-2; 7 bases are shared with TRBD1. From germline, CDR1 is MNHNY and CDR2 SVGAGI (reference sequence). CDR3 size: 17 residues. V trimming: 8 bases; J trimming: 2 bases; junction bases outside the gene matches: 17. The DNA for the CDR3 is TGTGCCAGCTGGGCCGAGGGACAGCAACTCTTCAACTATGGCTACACCTTC. It is translated as CASWAEGQQLFNYGYTF.

At least ten counts were recorded for this clonotype. The rearrangement uses TRBV7-9 and TRBJ2-5; 7 bases match TRBD1. This CDR3 spans 15 amino acids. V trimming: 6 bases; J trimming: 1 base; junction bases outside the gene matches: 8. The germline V gene has CDR1 SEHNR and CDR2 FQNEAQ (reference sequence). CDR3 bases: TGTGCCAGCAGTACCTCCGGGACAGCCCAAGAGACCCAGTACTTC. Translated: CASSTSGTAQETQYF.

The chain joins TRBV25-1 to TRBJ2-3; tentative D call: TRBD2 (6 bases). V dropped 8 bases and J dropped 1 base, with 22 bases sitting between them. This CDR3 is 17 amino acids long. CDR1 is MGHDK and CDR2 is SYGVNS in the germline V gene. CDR3 protein: CASRKPREAHGTDTQYF. In DNA form, the CDR3 reads TGTGCCAGCCGTAAACCAAGGGAGGCCCATGGCACAGATACGCAGTATTTT.

This clonotype came up many times. The chain recombines TRBV29-1 with TRBJ1-3; possible D gene TRBD1, 5 bases. The CDR3 runs 14 residues. The V gene's germline CDR1 is SQVTM and CDR2 ANQGSEA. Between the trimmed V and J ends, which lost 4 bases and 0 bases, there was a span of 10 bases. The CDR3 loop is CSVAGPRSGNTIYF. As DNA, the CDR3 is TGCAGCGTTGCGGGGCCCCGCTCTGGAAACACCATATATTTT.

This clonotype was seen repeatedly, ten times or more. This chain connects TRBV9 to TRBJ1-1, with TRBD1 matching 7 bases. The CDR3 totals 14 residues. The V segment lost 0 bases and the J segment 6 bases; nucleotides outside the gene matches: 5. Per the germline V gene, CDR1 is SGDLS and CDR2 is YYNGEE. CDR3 DNA sequence: TGTGCCAGCAGCGTAGAGGGACAGTACGCTGAAGCTTTCTTT. Translation gives CASSVEGQYAEAFF.

There are many counts of this clonotype. V gene TRBV20-1 combines with J gene TRBJ2-1; the D is unclear. Germline values: CDR1 DFQATT, CDR2 SNEGSKA (reference sequence). Between the trimmed V and J ends, which lost 2 bases and 1 base, there was a span of 6 bases. The CDR3 contains 13 residues. The CDR3 is CSARRNSYNEQFF. Written as DNA, the CDR3 is TGCAGTGCTAGACGGAATTCCTACAATGAGCAGTTCTTC.

This clonotype was found many times. This chain uses TRBV7-3 with TRBJ2-1; 7 bases line up with TRBD1. Germline CDR1 and CDR2: SGHTA and FQGTGA. The trim removed 0 bases at V and 2 bases at J, leaving 7 bases unmatched. The CDR3 totals 17 residues. Here the CDR3 reads CASSLTTGVNAYNEQFF. The CDR3 DNA is TGTGCCAGCAGCTTAACTACAGGGGTGAACGCCTACAATGAGCAGTTCTTC.

This clonotype has a count of ten or more. The chain uses TRBV7-9 and TRBJ2-4; D call uncertain. This CDR3 has 16 amino acids. Trimming cost V 0 bases and J 0 bases, with 9 bases left between them. The germline V gene has CDR1 SEHNR and CDR2 FQNEAQ (reference sequence). The CDR3 nucleotides are TGTGCCAGCAGCTTAGCAGGGCCGATAGCCAAAAACATTCAGTACTTC. This translates into CASSLAGPIAKNIQYF.

This clonotype was recorded many times. The chain recombines TRBV7-9 with TRBJ2-5, with D tentatively TRBD1 or TRBD2 (5 bases each). CDR3 length equals 15 residues. Per germline, CDR1 SEHNR and CDR2 FQNEAQ (reference sequence). The V end lost 5 bases, the J end lost 0 bases, and 13 bases lay between the germline ends. In nucleotides, the CDR3 is TGTGCCAGCAGCAACGGGGCAGAGTACCAAGAGACCCAGTACTTC. As protein: CASSNGAEYQETQYF. Full variable domain (outside the CDR3, taken from reference TRBV7-9 and TRBJ2-5): DTGVSQNPRHKITKRGQNVTFRCDPISEHNRLYWYRQTLGQGPEFLTYFQNEAQLEKSRLLSDRFSAERPKGSFSTLEIQRTEQGDSAMYLCASSNGAEYQETQYFGPGTRLLVL.

This clonotype was recorded at least ten times. The J gene is TRBJ1-4, the V gene TRBV12-3 or TRBV12-4, with D uncertain. Trimming pared 5 bases from V and 8 bases from J, leaving 15 bases between. The CDR3 sequence is 14 residues long. CDR3 nucleotide sequence: TGTGCCAGCAGTACACTCCCCTTGCGGGAAAAACTGTTTTTT. Protein: CASSTLPLREKLFF.

This clonotype has a count of ten or more. V gene TRBV7-9 combines with J gene TRBJ1-1; tentatively, D is TRBD1 (6 bases). Germline assignment: CDR1 SEHNR and CDR2 FQNEAQ (reference sequence). The ends were cut back, 5 bases at V and 4 bases at J, with 23 bases in the middle. The CDR3 sequence is 17 residues long. CDR3 amino acids: CASSPGTTSTFGTEAFF. Here the CDR3 DNA reads TGTGCCAGCAGCCCGGGGACAACGAGTACTTTTGGCACTGAAGCTTTCTTT.

In its sample, this clonotype was seen many times. The chain has TRBV5-1 and TRBJ2-7, with D tentatively TRBD1 (6 bases). V shed 0 bases and J shed 3 bases, with 16 bases lying between them. The CDR3 has 16 residues. Germline values: CDR1 SGHRS, CDR2 YFSETQ. The CDR3 nucleotides read TGCGCCAGCAGCTTGGCTGTCTCAGGGGAAGGCTACGAGCAGTACTTC. Amino acid sequence: CASSLAVSGEGYEQYF.